This T cell receptor beta chain was documented in a study of identical twins. TCRdb re-called the 5' RACE reads with MiXCR, one entry per CDR3 protein. The sample holds 1.5 million to 2 million distinct CDR3 sequences, under 35% seen once. Looked up from germline, CDR1 is WSHSY and CDR2 is SAAADI. This CDR3 is 17 amino acids long. V shed 8 bases and J 7 bases; nucleotides not matched to a gene: 18. The receptor was isolated from a newborn girl in good health. Specimen: cord blood. V usage is TRBV10-2 and J usage is TRBJ2-7; TRBD2 aligns across 12 bases. The CDR3 here is CASGGLAGRGSYNEQYF. The DNA for the CDR3 is TGCGCCAGCGGCGGACTAGCGGGACGCGGCTCCTACAATGAGCAGTACTTC.